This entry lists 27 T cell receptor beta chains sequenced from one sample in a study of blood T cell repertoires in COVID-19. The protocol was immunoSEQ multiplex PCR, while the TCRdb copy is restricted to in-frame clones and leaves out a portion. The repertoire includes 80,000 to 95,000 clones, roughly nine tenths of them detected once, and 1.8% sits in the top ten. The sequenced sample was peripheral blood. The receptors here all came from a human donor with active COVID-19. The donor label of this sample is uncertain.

CDR3 DNA sequence: TGTGCCAGCAGTACTCGACAGGCTTTGGGTGAAAAACTGTTTTTT. The encoded protein is CASSTRQALGEKLFF. V and J are TRBV28 and TRBJ1-4, with D possibly TRBD1 on 6 matching bases. The germline gives CDR1 MDHEN, CDR2 SYDVKM. V was trimmed by 5 bases and J by 7 bases, leaving 17 bases between them. CDR3 length: 15 amino acids.

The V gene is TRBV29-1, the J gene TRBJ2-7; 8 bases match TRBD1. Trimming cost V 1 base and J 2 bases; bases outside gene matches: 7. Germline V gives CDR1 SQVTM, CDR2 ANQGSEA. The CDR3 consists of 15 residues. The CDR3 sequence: CSVEGAGGFAYEQYF. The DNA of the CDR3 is TGCAGCGTTGAAGGGGCAGGGGGCTTCGCCTACGAGCAGTACTTC.

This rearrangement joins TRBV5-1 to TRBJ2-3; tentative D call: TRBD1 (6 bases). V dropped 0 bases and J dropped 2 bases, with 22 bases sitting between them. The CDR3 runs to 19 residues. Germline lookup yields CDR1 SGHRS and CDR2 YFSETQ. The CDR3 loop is CASSLGLGSAGTYTDTQYF. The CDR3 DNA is TGCGCCAGCAGCTTGGGACTTGGGTCGGCAGGGACATACACAGATACGCAGTATTTT. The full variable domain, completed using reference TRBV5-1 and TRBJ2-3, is KAGVTQTPRYLIKTRGQQVTLSCSPISGHRSVSWYQQTPGQGLQFLFEYFSETQRNKGNFPGRFSGRQFSNSRSEMNVSTLELGDSALYLCASSLGLGSAGTYTDTQYFGPGTRLTVL.

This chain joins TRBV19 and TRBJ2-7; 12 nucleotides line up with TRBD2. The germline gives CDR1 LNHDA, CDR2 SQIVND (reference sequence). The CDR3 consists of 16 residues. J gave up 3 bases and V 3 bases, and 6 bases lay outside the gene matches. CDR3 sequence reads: CASSIALAGGYYEQYF. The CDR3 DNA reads TGTGCCAGTAGTATCGCACTAGCGGGGGGCTACTACGAGCAGTACTTC.

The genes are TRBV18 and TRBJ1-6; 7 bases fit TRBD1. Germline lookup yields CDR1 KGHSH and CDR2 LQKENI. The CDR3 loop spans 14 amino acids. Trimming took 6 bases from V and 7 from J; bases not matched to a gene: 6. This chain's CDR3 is CASSLETGNSPLHF. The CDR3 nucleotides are TGTGCCAGCTCGCTAGAGACAGGGAATTCACCCCTCCACTTT.

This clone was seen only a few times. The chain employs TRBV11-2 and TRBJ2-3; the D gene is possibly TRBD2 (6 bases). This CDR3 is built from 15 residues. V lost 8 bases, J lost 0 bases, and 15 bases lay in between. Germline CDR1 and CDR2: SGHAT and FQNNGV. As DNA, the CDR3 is TGTGCCAGCGCTTCGGGAGCGGCTAGCACAGATACGCAGTATTTT. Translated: CASASGAASTDTQYF.

CDR3 sequence (DNA): TGTGCCAGTAGTCTCGTCTCTGGGGCCAACGTCCTGACTTTC. Translating it yields CASSLVSGANVLTF. The rearrangement joins TRBV19 to TRBJ2-6; no clear D. V lost 5 bases and J 0 bases, leaving 5 bases between the germline ends. The CDR3 loop spans 14 amino acids. CDR1 and CDR2 (germline): LNHDA, SQIVND (reference sequence).

The CDR3, as DNA: TGTGCCAGCGGCAGGGGGGTGATTTATGGCTACACCTTC. This gives the protein CASGRGVIYGYTF. The J gene is TRBJ1-2, the V gene TRBV27, with 7 bases lining up with TRBD1. Germline loops: CDR1 MNHEY, CDR2 SMNVEV (reference sequence). CDR3 length: 13 residues. The V and J ends lost 8 bases and 5 bases, in that order; junction bases with no gene match: 8.

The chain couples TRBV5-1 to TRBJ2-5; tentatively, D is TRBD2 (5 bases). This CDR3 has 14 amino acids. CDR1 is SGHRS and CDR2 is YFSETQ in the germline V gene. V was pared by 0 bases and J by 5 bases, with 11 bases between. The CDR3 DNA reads TGCGCCAGCAGCTTGGCCGTAGAGGGTGAGACCCAGTACTTC. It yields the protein CASSLAVEGETQYF.

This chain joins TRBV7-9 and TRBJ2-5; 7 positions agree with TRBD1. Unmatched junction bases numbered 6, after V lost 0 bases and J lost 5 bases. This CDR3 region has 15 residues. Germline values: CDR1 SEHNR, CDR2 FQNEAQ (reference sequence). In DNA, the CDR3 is TGTGCCAGCAGCTTAGCAGGGGGCGCATCGGAGACCCAGTACTTC. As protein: CASSLAGGASETQYF.

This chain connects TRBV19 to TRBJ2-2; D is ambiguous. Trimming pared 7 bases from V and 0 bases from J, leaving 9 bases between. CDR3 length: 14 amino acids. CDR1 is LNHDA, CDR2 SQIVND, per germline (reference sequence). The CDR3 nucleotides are TGTGCCAGTAACCCAGAAACGAACACCGGGGAGCTGTTTTTT. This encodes CASNPETNTGELFF.

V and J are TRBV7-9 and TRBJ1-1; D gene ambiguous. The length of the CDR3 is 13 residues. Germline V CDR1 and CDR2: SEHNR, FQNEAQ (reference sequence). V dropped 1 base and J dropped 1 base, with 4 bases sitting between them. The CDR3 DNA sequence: TGTGCCAGCAGCTTAGGACAGAACACTGAAGCTTTCTTT. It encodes CASSLGQNTEAFF.

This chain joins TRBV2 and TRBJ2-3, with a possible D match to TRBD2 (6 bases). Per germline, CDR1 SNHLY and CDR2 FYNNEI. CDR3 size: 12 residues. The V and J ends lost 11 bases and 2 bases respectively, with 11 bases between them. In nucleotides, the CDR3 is TGTGCCGGAGGGGCCTACACAGATACGCAGTATTTT. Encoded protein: CAGGAYTDTQYF. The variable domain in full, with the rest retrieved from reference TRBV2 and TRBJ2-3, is EPEVTQTPSHQVTQMGQEVILRCVPISNHLYFYWYRQILGQKVEFLVSFYNNEISEKSEIFDDQFSVERPDGSNFTLKIRSTKLEDSAMYFCAGGAYTDTQYFGPGTRLTVL.

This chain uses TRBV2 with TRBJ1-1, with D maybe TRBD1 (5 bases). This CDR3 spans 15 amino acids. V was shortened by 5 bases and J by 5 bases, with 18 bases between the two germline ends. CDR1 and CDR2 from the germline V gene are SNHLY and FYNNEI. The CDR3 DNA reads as TGTGCCAGCAGTCCGGGCGGGGGTAGGGGAACTGAAGCTTTCTTT. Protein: CASSPGGGRGTEAFF.

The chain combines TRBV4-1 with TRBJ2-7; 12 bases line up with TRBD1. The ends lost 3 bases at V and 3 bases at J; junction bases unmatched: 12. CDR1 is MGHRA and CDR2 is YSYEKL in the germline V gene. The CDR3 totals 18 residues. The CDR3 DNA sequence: TGCGCCAGCAGCCACAAAAAAGGGGGGACAGGGGGCAACTACGAGCAGTACTTC. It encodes CASSHKKGGTGGNYEQYF.

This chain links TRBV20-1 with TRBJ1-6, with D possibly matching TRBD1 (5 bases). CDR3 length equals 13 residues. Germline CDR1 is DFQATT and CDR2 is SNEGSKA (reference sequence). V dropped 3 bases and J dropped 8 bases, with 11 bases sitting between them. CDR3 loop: CSASGREDSPLHF. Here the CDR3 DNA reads TGCAGTGCTAGTGGCAGGGAGGATTCACCCCTCCACTTT.

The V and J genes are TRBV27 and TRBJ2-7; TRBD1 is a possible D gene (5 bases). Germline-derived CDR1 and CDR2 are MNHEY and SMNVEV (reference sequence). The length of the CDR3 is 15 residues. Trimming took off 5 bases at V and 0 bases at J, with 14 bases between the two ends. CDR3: CASSVGTGSSYEQYF. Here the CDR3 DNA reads TGTGCCAGCAGTGTCGGTACAGGTAGCTCCTACGAGCAGTACTTC.

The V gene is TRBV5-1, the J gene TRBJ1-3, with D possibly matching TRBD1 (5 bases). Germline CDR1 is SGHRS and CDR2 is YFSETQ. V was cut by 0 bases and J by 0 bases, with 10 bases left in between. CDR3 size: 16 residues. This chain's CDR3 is CASSLGGSFSGNTIYF. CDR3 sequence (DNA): TGCGCCAGCAGCTTGGGGGGCTCCTTCTCTGGAAACACCATATATTTT.

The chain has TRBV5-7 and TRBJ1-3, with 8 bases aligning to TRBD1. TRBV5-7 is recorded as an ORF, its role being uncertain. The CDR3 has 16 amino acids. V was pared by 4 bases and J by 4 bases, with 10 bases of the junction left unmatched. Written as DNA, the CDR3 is TGTGCCAGCAGCCTCCGGACAGGGTCGGTCGGAAACACCATATATTTT. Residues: CASSLRTGSVGNTIYF.

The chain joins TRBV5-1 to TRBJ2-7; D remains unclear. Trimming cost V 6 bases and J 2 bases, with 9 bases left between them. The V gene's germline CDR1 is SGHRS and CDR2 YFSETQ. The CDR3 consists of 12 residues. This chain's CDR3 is CASNDGAYEQYF. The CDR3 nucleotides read TGCGCCAGCAACGACGGAGCCTACGAGCAGTACTTC.

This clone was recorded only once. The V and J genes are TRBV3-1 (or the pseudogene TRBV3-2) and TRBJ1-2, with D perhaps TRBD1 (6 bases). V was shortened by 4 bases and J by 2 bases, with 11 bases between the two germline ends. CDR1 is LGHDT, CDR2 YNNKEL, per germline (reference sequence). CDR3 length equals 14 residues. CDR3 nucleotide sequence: TGTGCCAGCAGCCTGGGACACGACAACTATGGCTACACCTTC. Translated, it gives CASSLGHDNYGYTF.

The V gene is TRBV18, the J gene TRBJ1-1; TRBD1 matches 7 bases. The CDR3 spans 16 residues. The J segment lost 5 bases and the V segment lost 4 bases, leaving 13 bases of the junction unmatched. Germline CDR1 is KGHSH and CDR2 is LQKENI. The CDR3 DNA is TGTGCCAGCTCACAAAACCGGGACAGCAGGGCAACTGAAGCTTTCTTT. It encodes CASSQNRDSRATEAFF.

DNA for the CDR3: TGTGCCAGCAGTCCGGGACAGGGAGGTTTGGAGCAGTACTTC. This sequence encodes CASSPGQGGLEQYF. J is TRBJ2-7 and V is TRBV27; 9 nucleotides match TRBD1. Germline lookup yields CDR1 MNHEY and CDR2 SMNVEV (reference sequence). V was clipped by 5 bases and J by 7 bases; unmatched bases: 9. CDR3 length: 14 residues.

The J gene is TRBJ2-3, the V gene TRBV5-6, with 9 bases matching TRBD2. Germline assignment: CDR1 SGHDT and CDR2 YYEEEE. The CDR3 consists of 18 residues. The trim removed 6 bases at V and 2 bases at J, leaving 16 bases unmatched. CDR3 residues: CASNKAASGALPTDTQYF. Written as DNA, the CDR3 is TGTGCCAGCAACAAGGCAGCTAGCGGGGCCCTTCCCACAGATACGCAGTATTTT.

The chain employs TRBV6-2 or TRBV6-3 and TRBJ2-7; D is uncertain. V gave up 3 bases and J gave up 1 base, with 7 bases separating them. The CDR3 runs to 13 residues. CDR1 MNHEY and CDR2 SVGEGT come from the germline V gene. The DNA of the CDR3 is TGTGCCAGCAGTTATTCAGTATCCTACGAGCAGTACTTC. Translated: CASSYSVSYEQYF.

CDR3 region: CASSQDLSGGSYNEQFF. In nucleotides, the CDR3 is TGTGCCAGCAGCCAAGATCTGAGCGGGGGATCCTACAATGAGCAGTTCTTC. The V and J genes are TRBV4-2 and TRBJ2-1, with 8 bases that match TRBD2. Germline CDR1 LGHNA, CDR2 YNFKEQ. CDR3 length: 17 amino acids. The V and J ends lost 0 bases and 1 base, in that order; junction bases with no gene match: 5.

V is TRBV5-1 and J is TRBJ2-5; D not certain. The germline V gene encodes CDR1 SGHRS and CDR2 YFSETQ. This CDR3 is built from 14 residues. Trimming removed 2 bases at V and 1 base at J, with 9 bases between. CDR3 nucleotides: TGCGCCAGCAGCTTCGACACCCCCCAAGAGACCCAGTACTTC. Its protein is CASSFDTPQETQYF. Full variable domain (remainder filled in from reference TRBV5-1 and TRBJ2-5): KAGVTQTPRYLIKTRGQQVTLSCSPISGHRSVSWYQQTPGQGLQFLFEYFSETQRNKGNFPGRFSGRQFSNSRSEMNVSTLELGDSALYLCASSFDTPQETQYFGPGTRLLVL.